These T cell receptor beta chains were read from a single sample in a study of T-cell memory formation after mild COVID-19. TCRdb passed the 5' RACE reads through MiXCR, listing each CDR3 protein once. The data hold some 600,000 distinct CDR3 sequences, with 15% to 20% observed a single time. The specimen was PBMCs or a T cell subset sorted from them (not recorded which). The receptors shown here come from an adult woman who had mild COVID-19 (a few samples of this study predate the infection). Cell type and time point are not known. Each CDR3 is given with its conserved first and last residue. A D gene is named only where the DNA matches it firmly. The listing skips clone size in some rows; elsewhere it reads once, few, many or a size class.

TRBD2	TRBV28	TRBJ2-3	few	TGTGCCAGCAGCCCGGGACTAGCGGTGAGCACAGATACGCAGTATTTT	CASSPGLAVSTDTQYF
-	TRBV28	TRBJ2-6	-	TGTGCCACCTCCCGGGGTGTGGCTGGGGCCAACGTCCTGACTTTC	CATSRGVAGANVLTF
-	TRBV12-3/TRBV12-4	TRBJ2-5	-	TGTGCCAGCAGTTTTGGCCGGAGAGACCAGTACTTC	CASSFGRRDQYF
TRBD1	TRBV30	TRBJ1-6	-	TGTGCCTGGAGTGTACGAACAGGGGTTGGGCAGAATTCACCCCTCCACTTT	CAWSVRTGVGQNSPLHF
-	TRBV11-3	TRBJ2-1	-	TGTGCCAGCAGTAAAGAAGGTTCCGACTCCTACAATGAGCAGTTCTTC	CASSKEGSDSYNEQFF
-	TRBV5-1	TRBJ1-1	-	TGCGCCAGCAGTTCAGTTCCCAACACTGAAGCTTTCTTT	CASSSVPNTEAFF
TRBD1	TRBV6-2/TRBV6-3	TRBJ2-2	-	TGTGCCAGCAGTTACGGCCGGGACAGGGGGATCACCGGGGAGCTGTTTTTT	CASSYGRDRGITGELFF
-	TRBV20-1	TRBJ2-3	-	TGCAGTGCTAGAGAACAAGCAGATACGCAGTATTTT	CSAREQADTQYF
-	TRBV11-3	TRBJ1-2	-	TGTGCCAGCAGCTTAGAGTCAGGGAACTATGGCTACACCTTC	CASSLESGNYGYTF
-	TRBV4-1	TRBJ2-5	-	TGCGCCAGCAGCCAAACTTGGGGAGGGGGGACCCAGTACTTC	CASSQTWGGGTQYF
-	TRBV7-9	TRBJ1-4	many	TGTGCCAGCAGCTCAATCAGGGGCGATGCAACTAATGAAAAACTGTTTTTT	CASSSIRGDATNEKLFF
-	TRBV4-2	TRBJ2-5	many	TGTGCCAGCAGCCAAAAAGACCAAGAGACCCAGTACTTC	CASSQKDQETQYF
-	TRBV7-9	TRBJ2-7	few	TGTGCCAGCAGCTTAGCAGCCCGCTACGAGCAGTACTTC	CASSLAARYEQYF
-	TRBV20-1	TRBJ2-1	-	TGCAGTGCTACCCGGTTTAGACTGGGCCCTCGGGATGAGCAGTTCTTC	CSATRFRLGPRDEQFF
TRBD2	TRBV19	TRBJ2-7	many	TGTGCCAGTAGTATAAGCGGGAGGGCCTACGAGCAGTACTTC	CASSISGRAYEQYF
-	TRBV5-1	TRBJ1-1	few	TGCGCCAGCAGCTGGGGAAACAGGGAGACCGTTGAAGCTTTCTTT	CASSWGNRETVEAFF
TRBD2	TRBV7-9	TRBJ2-7	few	TGTGCCAGCAGCTCATCGACTAGCGGGGAGTTCCAGTACTTC	CASSSSTSGEFQYF
TRBD1	TRBV12-3/TRBV12-4	TRBJ1-3	few	TGTGCCAGCAGGAGTCTACAGGGGTTAAGAAACACCATATATTTT	CASRSLQGLRNTIYF
TRBD1	TRBV19	TRBJ1-1	few	TGTGCCAGTAGTTCAGGGGGACAGGGGAGCACTGAAGCTTTCTTT	CASSSGGQGSTEAFF
TRBD1	TRBV10-3	TRBJ2-5	-	TGTGCCATCAGTCGGGACAGGCAAGAGACCCAGTACTTC	CAISRDRQETQYF
-	TRBV20-1	TRBJ1-1	-	TGCAGTGCTAGAGACGCTGGCGGACTGAACACTGAAGCTTTCTTT	CSARDAGGLNTEAFF
-	TRBV19	TRBJ2-1	-	TGTGCCAGTAACGCGCCGAGCTCCTACAATGAGCAGTTCTTC	CASNAPSSYNEQFF
-	TRBV3-1	TRBJ1-1	-	TGTGCCAGCAGCCAAGATTCCAGCAGGAACACTGAAGCTTTCTTT	CASSQDSSRNTEAFF
TRBD2	TRBV7-6	TRBJ2-3	-	TGTGCCAGCAGCTCTAATAGCGGGAGCGGAGATACGCAGTATTTT	CASSSNSGSGDTQYF
TRBD2	TRBV29-1	TRBJ2-2	few	TGCAGCGTAGGACTAGCGAACACCGGGGAGCTGTTTTTT	CSVGLANTGELFF
TRBD1	TRBV19	TRBJ2-7	-	TGTGCCAGTAGTGACCCGGGACAGGGGGTTGACGAGCAGTACTTC	CASSDPGQGVDEQYF
TRBD2	TRBV3-1	TRBJ2-5	many	TGTGCCAGCAGCCAAGATGCGACTAGCGCAAGCCAAGAGACCCAGTACTTC	CASSQDATSASQETQYF
-	TRBV29-1	TRBJ2-1	-	TGCAGCGTTGTTCCAGTTGACAGTACGACTGAGCAGTTCTTC	CSVVPVDSTTEQFF
-	TRBV12-3/TRBV12-4	TRBJ1-1	-	TGTGCCAGCAGTCCCGTCGGGCTCCTAGGGGCTGAAGCTTTCTTT	CASSPVGLLGAEAFF
-	TRBV30	TRBJ1-1	-	TGTGCCTTATGTAGAGGGCTTTCACGAGGCACTGAAGCTTTCTTT	CALCRGLSRGTEAFF
-	TRBV5-1	TRBJ2-7	-	TGCGCCAGCAGCCCCCAGAGGGGTGGCTACGAGCAGTACTTC	CASSPQRGGYEQYF
-	TRBV3-1	TRBJ2-5	few	TGTGCCAGCAGCCAAAGTGTATCCGGAGGGACCCAGTACTTC	CASSQSVSGGTQYF
-	TRBV24-1	TRBJ2-5	few	TGTGCCACCAGTGATTCCGGGGTCTTGGAGGAGACCCAGTACTTC	CATSDSGVLEETQYF
TRBD1	TRBV13	TRBJ2-7	-	TGTGCCAGCAGCTCAGGACAGGGGAACGAGCAGTACTTC	CASSSGQGNEQYF
-	TRBV5-6	TRBJ2-3	-	TGTGCCAGCAGCTTGGCTTCGGGTACGCAGTATTTT	CASSLASGTQYF
TRBD1	TRBV12-3/TRBV12-4	TRBJ1-2	few	TGTGCCAGCAACCAAAGGCAACTAGGACAGGGGGCGAGAGGCTACACCTTC	CASNQRQLGQGARGYTF
TRBD1	TRBV10-3	TRBJ1-2	-	TGTGCCATCGCTCCGGGACAGGGGGCGAGGGGCTACACCTTC	CAIAPGQGARGYTF
-	TRBV19	TRBJ1-2	-	TGTGCCAGTAGTAAGCGGGGCGCCGGTGGCTACACCTTC	CASSKRGAGGYTF
TRBD2	TRBV7-6	TRBJ2-5	few	TGTGCCAGCAGCTTCGAACTAGCGGGGTTCCAAGAGACCCAGTACTTC	CASSFELAGFQETQYF
-	TRBV6-1	TRBJ2-7	few	TGTGCCAGCAGTGAAGGGGTAAGCTACGAGCAGTACTTC	CASSEGVSYEQYF
-	TRBV20-1	TRBJ1-1	few	TGCAGTGCTAGAGACCACGGACGCGGCACTGAAGCTTTCTTT	CSARDHGRGTEAFF
-	TRBV27	TRBJ1-2	many	TGTGCCAGCAGTGACGACCGCAGAACTAACTATGGCTACACCTTC	CASSDDRRTNYGYTF
-	TRBV10-2	TRBJ1-5	few	TGCGCCAGCAGCCCATGGGGGACGGAACAGCCCCAGCATTTT	CASSPWGTEQPQHF
-	TRBV12-3/TRBV12-4	TRBJ2-7	-	TGTGCCAGCACCCCCCCCCGCGCTAGCTCCTACGAGCAGTACTTC	CASTPPRASSYEQYF
-	TRBV6-1	TRBJ2-5	few	TGTGCCAGCAGTGAAACGTACCAAGAGACCCAGTACTTC	CASSETYQETQYF
-	TRBV6-5	TRBJ2-7	-	TGTGCCAGCAGTTACGCGGGACGGACCTACGAGCAGTACTTC	CASSYAGRTYEQYF
-	TRBV7-9	TRBJ1-1	-	TGTGCCAGCAGCGCCCGGGACACCTTGAACACTGAAGTTTTCTTT	CASSARDTLNTEVFF
TRBD2	TRBV7-8	TRBJ2-3	-	TGTGCCAGCACACGGACTAGCGGTTTCGGGGCAGATACGCAGTATTTT	CASTRTSGFGADTQYF
-	TRBV7-3	TRBJ1-1	-	TGTGCCAGCAGCGAACAGGCGAACACTGAAGCTTTCTTT	CASSEQANTEAFF
-	TRBV15	TRBJ2-7	-	TGTGCCACCAGCACGATCTTCGGACTCGAGCAGTACTTC	CATSTIFGLEQYF
-	TRBV7-2	TRBJ2-7	many	TGTGCCAGCAGCTTAGTCTCGCTTTACGAGCAGTACTTC	CASSLVSLYEQYF